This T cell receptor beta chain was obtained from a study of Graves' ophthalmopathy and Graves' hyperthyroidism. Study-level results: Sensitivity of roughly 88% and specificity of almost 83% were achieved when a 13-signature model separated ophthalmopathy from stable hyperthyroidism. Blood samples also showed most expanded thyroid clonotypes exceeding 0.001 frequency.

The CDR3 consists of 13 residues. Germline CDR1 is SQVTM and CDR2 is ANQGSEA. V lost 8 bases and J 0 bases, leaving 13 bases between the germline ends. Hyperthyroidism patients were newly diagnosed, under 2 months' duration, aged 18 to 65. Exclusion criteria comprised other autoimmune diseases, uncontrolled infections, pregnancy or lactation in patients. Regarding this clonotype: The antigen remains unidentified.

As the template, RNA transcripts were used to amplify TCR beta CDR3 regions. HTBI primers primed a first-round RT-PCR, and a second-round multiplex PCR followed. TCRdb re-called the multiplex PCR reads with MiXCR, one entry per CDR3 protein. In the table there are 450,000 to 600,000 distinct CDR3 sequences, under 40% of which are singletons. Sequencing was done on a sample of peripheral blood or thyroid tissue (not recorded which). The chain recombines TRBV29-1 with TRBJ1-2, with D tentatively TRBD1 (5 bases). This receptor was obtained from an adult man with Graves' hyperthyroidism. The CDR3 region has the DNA TGCAGCCAGTGGGACGGTACTAACTATGGCTACACCTTC. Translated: CSQWDGTNYGYTF.